This TCR beta chain was profiled in a study of T cells in Graves' hyperthyroidism and ophthalmopathy. Concerning this clonotype itself: Its antigen is still unknown.

RNA transcripts served as the template for amplifying TCR beta CDR3 regions. TCR CDR3 underwent first-round RT-PCR with the HTBI primer set. TCRdb redid the calling of the multiplex PCR reads with MiXCR, one entry per CDR3 protein. There are roughly 500,000 distinct CDR3 sequences in the sample; around 50% occur only once, and roughly 45% lies in the top ten. Germline lookup yields CDR1 SGHTA and CDR2 FQGTGA. V gave up 5 bases and J gave up 3 bases; unmatched junction bases: 9. This CDR3 is built from 15 residues. Pregnant or lactating patients were excluded, as were those with uncontrolled infection or other autoimmune disease. General study points: Researchers found most expanded thyroid clonotypes above 0.001 in blood as well.

The V call is TRBV7-3, the J call TRBJ2-7, with 8 nucleotides matching TRBD1. The sequence came from an adult woman with Graves' disease, either hyperthyroidism or ophthalmopathy (not recorded which). Sequenced: peripheral blood or thyroid tissue (not recorded which). The CDR3 loop is CASSRTRDRNYEQYF. In nucleotides, the CDR3 is TGTGCCAGCAGCCGTACACGGGACAGGAACTACGAGCAGTACTTC.